The rows below give T cell receptor beta chains drawn from one sample of a study of radiation and T cells in renal cell carcinoma. Generated by immunoSEQ multiplex PCR, the TCRdb table keeps only in-frame clones and is missing some. The sample lists about 22,000 clones; roughly 80% were seen once. This material consisted of blood, taken from a patient whose treatment included radiotherapy and nephrectomy. The source of these receptors is a man aged 60 to 69 with renal cell carcinoma. Each CDR3 is given with its conserved first and last residue. A D gene is named only where the DNA matches it firmly. A clone size is listed for some rows: how often the clone was seen (once, few, many), or a class if it is expanded.

.,TRBV9,.,TRBJ2-1,TGTGCCAGCAGCCGGACGGTAACCCTCAATGAGCAGTTCTTC,CASSRTVTLNEQFF
.,TRBV6-5,TRBD1,TRBJ1-1,TGTGCCAGCACCGAGGGGGCAAGTGAAGCTTTCTTT,CASTEGASEAFF
few,TRBV7-3,TRBD2,TRBJ2-3,TGTGCCAGCAGCTTAATAGCGGGAACAGATACGCAGTATTTT,CASSLIAGTDTQYF
.,TRBV4-1,TRBD1,TRBJ1-4,TGCGCCAGCAGCCAAGAAATTTCAGGGGGCAGGACTAATGAAAAACTGTTTTTT,CASSQEISGGRTNEKLFF
.,TRBV27,.,TRBJ2-2,TGTGCCAGCAGAGCGATGTTCGGCACCGGGGAGCTGTTTTTT,CASRAMFGTGELFF
.,TRBV30,.,TRBJ1-5,TGTGCCTGGAGTCCAGAACTGGGGCGCCAGCCCCAGCATTTT,CAWSPELGRQPQHF
.,TRBV9,TRBD2,TRBJ2-1,TGTGCCAGCAGCGTACAGGGGACTAGCGGGACCTATGAGCAGTTCTTC,CASSVQGTSGTYEQFF
.,TRBV19,.,TRBJ2-2,TGTGCCAGTAGTGACGACCGGGGTCTCGGCACCGGGGAGCTGTTTTTT,CASSDDRGLGTGELFF
.,TRBV19,.,TRBJ2-3,TGTGCCAGTAGTATCCGGGTCCTCACAGATACGCAGTATTTT,CASSIRVLTDTQYF
.,TRBV4-3,TRBD2,TRBJ2-3,TGCGCCAGCAGCCAAGATCAACCGGGACTAGCGGCAGATACGCAGTATTTT,CASSQDQPGLAADTQYF
once,TRBV2,TRBD1,TRBJ1-6,TGTGCCAGCAGTACGGGACAGGGGAGTAATTCACCCCTCCACTTT,CASSTGQGSNSPLHF
.,TRBV9,TRBD2,TRBJ2-7,TGTGCCAGCAGCCCATTCCGGACTAGCAGCTACGAGCAGTACTTC,CASSPFRTSSYEQYF
.,TRBV5-1,.,TRBJ1-3,TGCGCCAGCAGCTTGGGGGGCCTACAGGGTGGTGGAAACACCATATATTTT,CASSLGGLQGGGNTIYF
.,TRBV19,TRBD1,TRBJ2-1,TGTGCCAGTAGATCGGGACAGGGAGGCAATGAGCAGTTCTTC,CASRSGQGGNEQFF
.,TRBV5-6,.,TRBJ1-1,TGTGCCAGCAGCGGCGAGACGGGCTGGGTACCTTTCTTT,CASSGETGWVPFF
.,TRBV11-2,.,TRBJ2-5,TGTGCCAGCAGCTTAGAAGGCTGGGAGACCCAGTACTTC,CASSLEGWETQYF
.,TRBV11-2,TRBD2,TRBJ2-2,TGTGCCAGCAGCCCGGGACTAGCGGGAATAAGGGAGCTGTTTTTT,CASSPGLAGIRELFF
.,TRBV2,.,TRBJ2-3,TGTGCCAGCAAGCGCCTTAGCACAGATACGCAGTATTTT,CASKRLSTDTQYF
.,TRBV7-9,.,TRBJ1-1,TGTGCCAGCAGCACAGAGTCGGCTGAAGCTTTCTTT,CASSTESAEAFF
.,TRBV5-8,.,TRBJ2-7,TGTGCCAGCAGGAAGGCAGTCTCCTACGAGCAGTACTTC,CASRKAVSYEQYF
.,TRBV4-3,.,TRBJ1-1,TGCGCCAGCAGCCAAGATGAAGGGGTGAACACTGAAGCTTTCTTT,CASSQDEGVNTEAFF
few,TRBV5-1,.,TRBJ2-3,TGCGCCAGCAGTCCCCAACTAGAGGGGGGCACAGATACGCAGTATTTT,CASSPQLEGGTDTQYF
.,TRBV5-6,.,TRBJ1-4,TGTGCCAGCAGCTTGTTTTCCCTCAGGAAGGGTAATGAAAAACTGTTTTTT,CASSLFSLRKGNEKLFF
.,TRBV6-1,.,TRBJ2-6,TGTGCCAGCAGTGAAACAAGTTCTGGGGCCAACGTCCTGACTTTC,CASSETSSGANVLTF
once,TRBV28,TRBD1,TRBJ1-1,TGTGCCAGCAGTCTCCGAGGGGACAGACTTGACGCTTTCTTT,CASSLRGDRLDAFF
.,TRBV4-3,TRBD1,TRBJ1-2,TGCGCCAGCAGCCAAGAGTGGGGAACAGGGGGCGCGGGGGGCTACACCTTC,CASSQEWGTGGAGGYTF
.,TRBV19,TRBD1,TRBJ2-7,TGTGCCAGTAGCAGCCTCCCTTCGACAGGGGGGATTTCCTACGAGCAGTACTTC,CASSSLPSTGGISYEQYF
medium-sized,TRBV7-2,TRBD2,TRBJ2-7,TGTGCCAGCAGCTCGGCCCCCGGGGGGTCCTACGAGCAGTACTTC,CASSSAPGGSYEQYF
.,TRBV4-2,.,TRBJ1-2,TGTGCCAGCAGCCAAAAATCTAGGGTTGGCTACACCTTC,CASSQKSRVGYTF
.,TRBV9,.,TRBJ1-1,TGTGCCAGCAGCTCCGGGCCGGGCACTGAAGCTTTCTTT,CASSSGPGTEAFF
few,TRBV7-2,.,TRBJ2-3,TGTGCCAGCAGCTTAGGAGGGCAAACAGATACGCAGTATTTT,CASSLGGQTDTQYF
.,TRBV5-6,.,TRBJ2-7,TGTGCCAGCAGCTTGGAACAGTACGAGCAGTACTTC,CASSLEQYEQYF
.,TRBV9,.,TRBJ2-1,TGTGCCAGCAGCGTATTATCAGGTACATACAATGAGCAGTTCTTC,CASSVLSGTYNEQFF
.,TRBV29-1,TRBD2,TRBJ2-2,TGCAGCGGACTAGCGGGGGGCACCGGGGAGCTGTTTTTT,CSGLAGGTGELFF
.,TRBV7-6,TRBD2,TRBJ2-5,TGTGCCAGCAGCTCGTCACTAGCGGGGGTAGAGACCCAGTACTTC,CASSSSLAGVETQYF
.,TRBV11-2,.,TRBJ2-1,TGTGCCAGCAGCCCACGGCATGGGGCGTTTGGAGACAATGAGCAGTTCTTC,CASSPRHGAFGDNEQFF
.,TRBV5-5,.,TRBJ1-2,TGTGCCAGCAGCTCCCGTCCAGGGGCAGGCTATGGCTACACCTTC,CASSSRPGAGYGYTF
.,TRBV7-9,.,TRBJ1-2,TGTGCCAGCAGTCCTACGGTGGGGGGTAACTATGGCTACACCTTC,CASSPTVGGNYGYTF
few,TRBV10-2,TRBD1,TRBJ1-5,TGCGCCAGCACTTCGGACAGGCTTCAGCCCCAGCATTTT,CASTSDRLQPQHF
once,TRBV2,TRBD1,TRBJ2-7,TGTGCCAGCAGTAGGACAGGGGCCGCCACCTCCTACGAGCAGTACTTC,CASSRTGAATSYEQYF
once,TRBV11-2,.,TRBJ2-7,TGTGCCAGCAGCTTAGATGGGGCCTACGAGCAGTACTTC,CASSLDGAYEQYF
.,TRBV4-2,TRBD1,TRBJ1-3,TGTGCCAGCAGCCAATCTGCAGGGGGCTTTTTGTCTGGAAACACCATATATTTT,CASSQSAGGFLSGNTIYF
.,TRBV21-1,.,TRBJ2-7,TGTGCCAGCAGCAGGGTACACCGGGACAGCTCCTACGAGCAGTACTTC,CASSRVHRDSSYEQYF
.,TRBV5-5,.,TRBJ2-7,TGTGCCAGCAGCTTGTCTTGGACGGAATTTTACGAGCAGTACTTC,CASSLSWTEFYEQYF
.,TRBV10-2,.,TRBJ2-1,TGCGCCAGCAGTGACGGGACCTACAATGAGCAGTTCTTC,CASSDGTYNEQFF
.,TRBV4-3,TRBD2,TRBJ2-1,TGCGCCAGCAGCCAAGTTATGACTAGCGGGCACAATGAGCAGTTCTTC,CASSQVMTSGHNEQFF
.,TRBV30,.,TRBJ2-6,TGTGCCTGGAGTGTACGGTCTCCCGCTGGTTGGGCCAACGTCCTGACTTTC,CAWSVRSPAGWANVLTF
.,TRBV5-8,.,TRBJ1-5,TGTGCCAGCAGCCCGGGAAAGCGTGGCAATCAGCCCCAGCATTTT,CASSPGKRGNQPQHF